A single sample is the source of the 20 T cell receptor beta chains below, sequenced in a study of blood T cell repertoires in COVID-19. Produced via immunoSEQ multiplex PCR; TCRdb's table is partial and in-frame only. Counted here are 150,000 to 200,000 clones, 76% occurring once; the ten biggest clones make up approximately 16%. The specimen was PBMCs or T cells enriched from blood (not recorded which). Source of these receptors: a woman aged 50 to 60 with acute COVID-19.

This rearrangement joins TRBV6-2 or TRBV6-3 to TRBJ2-1, with D tentatively TRBD2 (5 bases). V was trimmed by 5 bases and J by 7 bases, leaving 15 bases between them. This CDR3 region has 14 residues. CDR1 is MNHEY, CDR2 SVGEGT, per germline. Here the CDR3 reads CASSPPGGWNEQFF. The CDR3 DNA is TGTGCCAGCAGTCCCCCCGGAGGATGGAATGAGCAGTTCTTC.

V gene TRBV7-2 combines with J gene TRBJ2-5, with 11 bases fitting TRBD2. V shed 3 bases and J 2 bases; nucleotides not matched to a gene: 11. Germline CDR1 reads SGHTA; CDR2 reads FQGNSA. The CDR3 is 18 residues long. The CDR3, as DNA: TGTGCCAGCAGCTTGATCTCCCGTAGCGGGGGGGAGCAAGAGACCCAGTACTTC. Its protein product is CASSLISRSGGEQETQYF.

This chain joins TRBV7-9 and TRBJ2-3; 9 bases agree with TRBD1. J lost 3 bases, V lost 8 bases, and 6 bases had no gene match. There are 14 residues in the CDR3. CDR1 is SEHNR and CDR2 is FQNEAQ in the germline V gene (reference sequence). CDR3 region: CASAGTGFTDTQYF. CDR3 nucleotides: TGTGCCAGCGCCGGGACAGGGTTTACAGATACGCAGTATTTT.

The V and J genes are TRBV29-1 and TRBJ2-3, with D perhaps TRBD1 (6 bases). The CDR3 spans 13 residues. The germline V gene encodes CDR1 SQVTM and CDR2 ANQGSEA. The germline V and J ends were trimmed by 4 bases and 6 bases, with 14 bases remaining between them. CDR3 loop: CSVALGASDTQYF. CDR3 nucleotides: TGCAGCGTTGCTTTGGGGGCCTCGGATACGCAGTATTTT.

V is TRBV6-6 and J is TRBJ2-7; maybe TRBD2 (6 bases). CDR3 length: 12 residues. Germline V gene sequence: CDR1 MNHNY, CDR2 SVGAGI (reference sequence). The germline V and J ends were trimmed by 11 bases and 2 bases, with 13 bases remaining between them. In DNA, the CDR3 is TGTGCCGGCGGGGACTCTGCCTACGAGCAGTACGTC. This gives the protein CAGGDSAYEQYV.

This clone has just one count. V and J are TRBV15 and TRBJ1-4; possibly TRBD1 for D (5 bases). The germline CDR1 and CDR2 sequences are LNHNV and YYDKDF (reference sequence). The CDR3 loop spans 15 amino acids. Trimming cost V 7 bases and J 0 bases, with 12 bases left between them. The CDR3, as DNA: TGTGCCACCAACCCGAAGACAGCAACTAATGAAAAACTGTTTTTT. Protein: CATNPKTATNEKLFF.

CDR3 DNA sequence: TGTGCCAGTAGTTTCGGGACAGGGAGGGCCGGGGAGCTGTTTTTT. This encodes CASSFGTGRAGELFF. The V gene is TRBV19, the J gene TRBJ2-2, with 9 nucleotides matching TRBD1. V dropped 5 bases and J dropped 6; count of bases not matched to a gene: 7. Germline CDR1 LNHDA, CDR2 SQIVND (reference sequence). The CDR3 consists of 15 residues. Full variable domain (remainder filled in from reference TRBV19 and TRBJ2-2): DGGITQSPKYLFRKEGQNVTLSCEQNLNHDAMYWYRQDPGQGLRLIYYSQIVNDFQKGDIAEGYSVSREKKESFPLTVTSAQKNPTAFYLCASSFGTGRAGELFFGEGSRLTVL.

Here the CDR3 reads CASSVGAPGNTIYF. The CDR3 DNA reads as TGTGCCAGCAGCGTAGGGGCGCCGGGAAACACCATATATTTT. The V and J genes are TRBV9 and TRBJ1-3; no clear D. Germline V gives CDR1 SGDLS, CDR2 YYNGEE. The CDR3 is 14 amino acids. V lost 0 bases and J lost 4, with 8 bases in between.

V usage is TRBV5-6 and J usage is TRBJ1-1; a weak D match, TRBD1 (5 bases). The CDR3 runs 14 residues. V gave up 0 bases and J gave up 0 bases, with 6 bases separating them. CDR1 and CDR2 (germline): SGHDT, YYEEEE. DNA of the CDR3: TGTGCCAGCAGCTTGGTAGGGGTGAACACTGAAGCTTTCTTT. This sequence encodes CASSLVGVNTEAFF.

V is TRBV24-1 and J is TRBJ1-2, with D perhaps matching TRBD1 (5 bases). Germline lookup yields CDR1 KGHDR and CDR2 SFDVKD. The CDR3 loop spans 14 amino acids. The ends were cut back, 7 bases at V and 1 base at J, with 12 bases in the middle. The DNA of the CDR3 is TGTGCCACCAGGCCCCAGGGTGGTAACTATGGCTACACCTTC. Amino acids: CATRPQGGNYGYTF.

The genes are TRBV9 and TRBJ2-3; 8 nucleotides align to TRBD1. CDR3 size: 15 residues. In germline, CDR1 is SGDLS, CDR2 YYNGEE. J gave up 5 bases and V 3 bases, and 8 bases lay outside the gene matches. CDR3 amino acids: CASSAPGTGGDTQYF. The CDR3 DNA reads as TGTGCCAGCAGCGCGCCCGGGACAGGAGGAGATACGCAGTATTTT. Full variable domain (rest looked up from reference TRBV9 and TRBJ2-3): DSGVTQTPKHLITATGQRVTLRCSPRSGDLSVYWYQQSLDQGLQFLIQYYNGEERAKGNILERFSAQQFPDLHSELNLSSLELGDSALYFCASSAPGTGGDTQYFGPGTRLTVL.

The V and J genes are TRBV13 and TRBJ1-3; TRBD1 might be the D (5 bases). Germline CDR1 PRHDT, CDR2 FYEKMQ (reference sequence). CDR3 length equals 16 residues. V gave up 5 bases and J gave up 4 bases, with 18 bases separating them. CDR3 amino acids: CASSARAGYQGNTIYF. The CDR3 nucleotides are TGTGCCAGCAGCGCCCGAGCAGGGTATCAAGGAAACACCATATATTTT.

The chain uses TRBV2 and TRBJ2-3; weak D call: TRBD1 (5 bases). This CDR3 has 15 amino acids. The germline CDR1 and CDR2 sequences are SNHLY and FYNNEI. The V end lost 4 bases, the J end lost 5 bases, and 16 bases lay between the germline ends. The CDR3 bases are TGTGCCAGCAGTGGGCAGGGTATGATTCTAGATACGCAGTATTTT. Translated: CASSGQGMILDTQYF.

Turning to this clone: A junction boundary mismatches the germline segment, possibly from a read error. The same CDR3 arises from other DNA sequences in this sample as well. The rearrangement joins TRBV28 to TRBJ2-1; possible D gene TRBD2, 6 bases. CDR1 is MDHEN and CDR2 is SYDVKM in the germline V gene. This CDR3 has 14 residues. The CDR3 bases are TGTGCTAGCAGTTTTTCCCCGGGAGTGAGGGAGCAGTTCTTC. It translates to CASSFSPGVREQFF.

The chain employs TRBV7-6 and TRBJ2-2; possibly TRBD1 for D (6 bases). CDR3 length equals 14 residues. Trimming took 2 bases from V and 4 from J, leaving 8 bases between them. Germline lookup yields CDR1 SGHVS and CDR2 FNYEAQ. The CDR3 is CASSLQDSTGELFF. The CDR3 nucleotides read TGTGCCAGCAGCTTACAGGACAGCACCGGGGAGCTGTTTTTT. Supplemented by reference TRBV7-6 and TRBJ2-2, the full variable domain reads GAGVSQSPRYKVTKRGQDVALRCDPISGHVSLYWYRQALGQGPEFLTYFNYEAQQDKSGLPNDRFSAERPEGSISTLTIQRTEQRDSAMYRCASSLQDSTGELFFGEGSRLTVL.

J is TRBJ1-6 and V is TRBV30; the match to TRBD1 covers 7 bases. The germline CDR1 and CDR2 sequences are GTSNPN and SVGIG (reference sequence). This CDR3 is built from 13 residues. In DNA form, the CDR3 reads TGTGCATCTGACAGGGACCCCAATTCACCCCTCCACTTT. Amino acid sequence: CASDRDPNSPLHF.

V and J are TRBV28 and TRBJ1-1; weak D call: TRBD1 (6 bases). The germline V gene has CDR1 MDHEN and CDR2 SYDVKM. CDR3 length: 15 residues. The V end was cut by 3 bases, the J end by 6 bases, with 17 bases between. The CDR3 sequence is CASSLGARVLAEAFF. CDR3 nucleotide sequence: TGTGCCAGCAGTTTGGGGGCCAGGGTTTTGGCTGAAGCTTTCTTT.

This clone was seen a handful of times. The V and J genes are TRBV28 and TRBJ1-4, with unresolved D. The V gene lost 7 bases and the J gene lost 10 bases, with 10 bases spanning the gap. This CDR3 has 11 residues. CDR1 MDHEN and CDR2 SYDVKM come from the germline V gene. CDR3 protein: CASTSGGKLFF. CDR3 nucleotide sequence: TGTGCCAGCACTTCGGGAGGAAAACTGTTTTTT.

There are a few counts of this clone. This chain links TRBV7-2 with TRBJ2-3; possibly TRBD1 for D (6 bases). This CDR3 comprises 14 residues. The V gene's germline CDR1 is SGHTA and CDR2 FQGNSA. Deletions cut 8 bases from V and 2 bases from J, with 14 bases between. The CDR3 here is CASSVAGATDTQYF. As DNA, the CDR3 is TGTGCCAGCTCGGTGGCAGGGGCCACAGATACGCAGTATTTT.

The chain couples TRBV19 to TRBJ1-1, with D hard to call. In germline, CDR1 is LNHDA, CDR2 SQIVND (reference sequence). V lost 6 bases and J lost 8, with 10 bases in between. The CDR3 is 11 amino acids. The DNA for the CDR3 is TGTGCCAGTAGGCACTTCGAGGAAGCTTTCTTT. Protein: CASRHFEEAFF.